These 31 T cell receptor beta chains were sequenced from one sample in a study of shared clonotypes between healthy human individuals. The table came from immunoSEQ multiplex PCR; TCRdb's copy has only in-frame clones and leaves some out. The sample records about 2,500,000 clones, around 94% being singletons. What was sequenced was naive CD4+ T cells sorted from blood. Subset: CD45RA+ positively selected. The receptors were sampled from a man aged 18 to 30 in good health.

The chain carries TRBV27 and TRBJ2-3; 8 positions match TRBD2. Germline lookup yields CDR1 MNHEY and CDR2 SMNVEV (reference sequence). This CDR3 is 17 amino acids long. Losses at the gene ends were 4 bases for V and 2 bases for J; bases not matched to a gene: 11. CDR3 in DNA: TGTGCCAGCAGTTCCCTCCGGGGGGGGACACCCACAGATACGCAGTATTTT. It specifies CASSSLRGGTPTDTQYF.

The CDR3 loop reads CSVAGQSNYGYTF. In DNA, the CDR3 is TGCAGCGTTGCTGGACAATCAAACTATGGCTACACCTTC. This chain joins TRBV29-1 and TRBJ1-2, with D possibly being TRBD1 (5 bases). Germline V CDR1 and CDR2: SQVTM, ANQGSEA. Trimming took 4 bases from V and 2 from J, leaving 11 bases between them. This CDR3 has 13 residues.

The J gene is TRBJ2-2, the V gene TRBV14, with 7 nucleotides matching TRBD1. Germline V gene sequence: CDR1 SGHDN, CDR2 FVKESK. The V and J ends lost 4 bases and 6 bases, in that order; junction bases with no gene match: 2. The CDR3 extends over 13 amino acids. CDR3 coding DNA: TGTGCCAGCAGCCGAGACAGGGCCGGGGAGCTGTTTTTT. Amino acid sequence: CASSRDRAGELFF.

The chain is built from TRBV4-3 and TRBJ2-7; weak D call: TRBD2 (6 bases). Germline assignment: CDR1 LGHNA and CDR2 YSLEER. Trimming stripped 3 bases from V and 2 bases from J, with 14 bases between. The length of the CDR3 is 15 residues. The CDR3 region is CASSQATRPPYEQYF. The DNA for the CDR3 is TGCGCCAGCAGCCAGGCGACTAGGCCTCCCTACGAGCAGTACTTC.

V usage is TRBV9 and J usage is TRBJ2-1; 7 bases align to TRBD1. This CDR3 comprises 13 residues. V lost 3 bases, J lost 6 bases, and 3 bases stayed unmatched. The germline V gene has CDR1 SGDLS and CDR2 YYNGEE. The CDR3 protein is CASSDRDSNEQFF. Written as DNA, the CDR3 is TGTGCCAGCAGCGACCGGGACAGCAATGAGCAGTTCTTC.

The chain has TRBV5-4 and TRBJ2-2; D tentatively reads TRBD1 or TRBD2 (5 bases each). CDR3 length: 15 residues. CDR1 is SGHNT and CDR2 is YYREEE in the germline V gene (reference sequence). Between the trimmed V and J ends, which lost 1 base and 7 bases, there was a span of 14 bases. In DNA, the CDR3 is TGTGCCAGCAGCTTGCGTTCCGGGGCGAGCGGGGAGCTGTTTTTT. Translating it yields CASSLRSGASGELFF.

V is TRBV6-1 and J is TRBJ1-4; D gene unclear. The CDR3 has 14 amino acids. V was pared by 6 bases and J by 0 bases, with 8 bases between. Germline loops: CDR1 MNHNS, CDR2 SASEGT. The CDR3 loop is CASRAGTTNEKLFF. The CDR3 DNA follows: TGTGCCAGCAGGGCAGGCACAACTAATGAAAAACTGTTTTTT.

The chain has TRBV7-9 and TRBJ1-4; D ambiguous. The germline V gene encodes CDR1 SEHNR and CDR2 FQNEAQ (reference sequence). The CDR3 is made up of 14 amino acids. The ends were cut back, 6 bases at V and 4 bases at J, with 12 bases in the middle. CDR3 nucleotides: TGTGCCAGCAGACCCGGACGGGTTAATGAAAAACTGTTTTTT. Amino acid sequence: CASRPGRVNEKLFF.

The chain is built from TRBV9 and TRBJ1-2; a weak D match, TRBD1 (6 bases). V lost 0 bases and J 2 bases, leaving 11 bases between the germline ends. Germline V gene data show CDR1 as SGDLS and CDR2 as YYNGEE. This CDR3 comprises 15 residues. CDR3 residues: CASSVVGTSNYGYTF. The CDR3 bases are TGTGCCAGCAGCGTAGTAGGGACATCAAACTATGGCTACACCTTC.

V gene TRBV2 combines with J gene TRBJ2-7; tentative D call: TRBD2 (5 bases). The CDR3 spans 14 residues. Trimming stripped 7 bases from V and 4 bases from J, with 17 bases between. In germline, CDR1 is SNHLY, CDR2 FYNNEI. This chain's CDR3 is CASNLGGLAYEQYF. The CDR3 DNA follows: TGTGCCAGCAATCTCGGCGGCCTAGCATACGAGCAGTACTTC. Based on the CDR3 plus reference TRBV2 and TRBJ2-7, the full variable domain is EPEVTQTPSHQVTQMGQEVILRCVPISNHLYFYWYRQILGQKVEFLVSFYNNEISEKSEIFDDQFSVERPDGSNFTLKIRSTKLEDSAMYFCASNLGGLAYEQYFGPGTRLTVT.

The chain recombines TRBV29-1 with TRBJ2-4; D possibly corresponds to TRBD1 (7 bases). V gave up 7 bases and J gave up 0 bases, with 16 bases separating them. This CDR3 is built from 15 residues. Germline V gene lookup returns CDR1 SQVTM and CDR2 ANQGSEA. The CDR3: CSALPQGGAKNIQYF. In nucleotides, the CDR3 is TGCAGCGCCCTGCCCCAGGGGGGAGCCAAAAACATTCAGTACTTC.

This chain joins TRBV2 and TRBJ1-6; 9 positions match TRBD1. Looked up from germline, CDR1 is SNHLY and CDR2 is FYNNEI. V dropped 6 bases and J dropped 0; count of bases not matched to a gene: 12. The CDR3 has 19 amino acids. The CDR3 sequence: CASRSGTGPMSSYNSPLHF. The CDR3 DNA follows: TGTGCCAGCAGATCCGGGACAGGGCCCATGAGCTCCTATAATTCACCCCTCCACTTT.

Regarding this clone: Within the sample, other DNA sequences also encode this same CDR3. The chain combines TRBV9 with TRBJ2-2; TRBD2 aligns across 7 bases. V trimming: 0 bases; J trimming: 2 bases; junction bases outside the gene matches: 4. This CDR3 is 16 amino acids long. Germline V lookup: CDR1 SGDLS, CDR2 YYNGEE. CDR3: CASSVGLAVNTGELFF. The CDR3 DNA follows: TGTGCCAGCAGCGTAGGGCTAGCGGTAAACACCGGGGAGCTGTTTTTT.

This clone was seen only once. This chain joins TRBV2 and TRBJ2-5; 11 bases fit TRBD2. Germline V gene data show CDR1 as SNHLY and CDR2 as FYNNEI. The V and J ends lost 7 bases and 4 bases, in that order; junction bases with no gene match: 8. This CDR3 region has 15 residues. For the CDR3, the DNA is TGTGCCAGCACTTGGGGAGGACTAGCGGGAGAGACCCAGTACTTC. As protein: CASTWGGLAGETQYF.

The chain uses TRBV27 and TRBJ2-1; 9 positions match TRBD1. CDR1 is MNHEY, CDR2 SMNVEV, per germline (reference sequence). There are 15 residues in the CDR3. Trimming took 6 bases from V and 6 from J; bases not matched to a gene: 9. CDR3 sequence (DNA): TGTGCCAGCAGCCCGGGACAGGGAAAGGGCAATGAGCAGTTCTTC. Its protein product is CASSPGQGKGNEQFF.

This chain links TRBV4-1 with TRBJ2-1; no definite D call. The CDR3 runs 13 residues. CDR1 is MGHRA, CDR2 YSYEKL, per germline. V lost 1 base to trimming and J lost 15 bases, with 16 bases between them. This CDR3 is CASSQAFGLPRFF. CDR3 nucleotide sequence: TGCGCCAGCAGCCAAGCGTTCGGTCTGCCGCGGTTCTTC.

This clone has a single count. The J gene is TRBJ2-1, the V gene TRBV2, with TRBD2 identical over 9 bases. J was trimmed by 12 bases and V by 6 bases; bases with no gene match: 15. The CDR3 runs to 15 residues. CDR1 is SNHLY and CDR2 is FYNNEI in the germline V gene. Here the CDR3 reads CASSGAASGVQSQFF. The CDR3 DNA reads TGTGCCAGCAGCGGCGCGGCTAGCGGGGTACAATCGCAGTTCTTC. Supplemented by reference TRBV2 and TRBJ2-1, the full variable domain reads EPEVTQTPSHQVTQMGQEVILRCVPISNHLYFYWYRQILGQKVEFLVSFYNNEISEKSEIFDDQFSVERPDGSNFTLKIRSTKLEDSAMYFCASSGAASGVQSQFFGPGTRLTVL.

The chain couples TRBV19 to TRBJ1-2, with D maybe TRBD1 (6 bases). From germline, CDR1 is LNHDA and CDR2 SQIVND (reference sequence). V was pared by 4 bases and J by 8 bases, with 14 bases between. The CDR3 is 13 amino acids. Here the CDR3 DNA reads TGTGCCAGTAGTAACACAGGGATACGAGGCTACACCTTC. Its translation is CASSNTGIRGYTF.

The chain combines TRBV7-2 with TRBJ2-7, with D possibly being TRBD2 (5 bases). CDR3 length: 14 residues. CDR1 is SGHTA and CDR2 is FQGNSA in the germline V gene. Trimming took off 0 bases at V and 5 bases at J, with 11 bases between the two ends. CDR3 nucleotides: TGTGCCAGCAGCTTAGCGAGGGATAGCCACGAGCAGTACTTC. Protein product: CASSLARDSHEQYF. Based on the CDR3 plus reference TRBV7-2 and TRBJ2-7, the full variable domain is GAGVSQSPSNKVTEKGKDVELRCDPISGHTALYWYRQSLGQGLEFLIYFQGNSAPDKSGLPSDRFSAERTGGSVSTLTIQRTQQEDSAVYLCASSLARDSHEQYFGPGTRLTVT.

The CDR3 nucleotides are TGTGCCAGCAGCGGACCGGGACAGGAGAATTCACCCCTCCACTTT. Protein: CASSGPGQENSPLHF. V is TRBV9 and J is TRBJ1-6; 8 bases line up with TRBD1. CDR3 length equals 15 residues. J was trimmed by 7 bases and V by 3 bases; bases with no gene match: 6. Germline V lookup: CDR1 SGDLS, CDR2 YYNGEE.

The rearrangement links TRBV7-2 to TRBJ2-7; 12 positions agree with TRBD2. Germline CDR1 is SGHTA and CDR2 is FQGNSA. CDR3 length equals 16 residues. V dropped 1 base and J dropped 6; count of bases not matched to a gene: 7. The CDR3 nucleotides are TGTGCCAGCAGCTTAGGACTAGCGGGAGCTTCGGGCGAGCAGTACTTC. Translated: CASSLGLAGASGEQYF.

This clone was recorded only once. This chain links TRBV28 with TRBJ2-3, with TRBD2 matching over 11 bases. With V trimmed by 7 bases and J by 0 bases, 3 bases remained unmatched. The CDR3 length is 15 residues. Germline V gives CDR1 MDHEN, CDR2 SYDVKM. The CDR3 DNA is TGTGCCAGCACTAGCGGGGGGCCTAGCACAGATACGCAGTATTTT. This sequence encodes CASTSGGPSTDTQYF.

The V gene is TRBV28, the J gene TRBJ1-2, with unresolved D. CDR3 size: 10 residues. Trimming removed 6 bases from V and 8 bases from J, with 7 bases in between. In germline, CDR1 is MDHEN, CDR2 SYDVKM. This CDR3 is CASSAEGYTF. DNA for the CDR3: TGTGCCAGCAGCGCCGAAGGCTACACCTTC.

V gene TRBV28 combines with J gene TRBJ1-3; TRBD1 might be the D (5 bases). Germline V gives CDR1 MDHEN, CDR2 SYDVKM. The V and J ends lost 5 bases and 2 bases respectively, with 16 bases between them. The CDR3 loop spans 16 amino acids. CDR3 in DNA: TGTGCCAGCAGTCCCCTTAAGGGGCGCGCTGGAAACACCATATATTTT. Translated: CASSPLKGRAGNTIYF.

V usage is TRBV5-1 and J usage is TRBJ2-3, with no clear D. Trimming removed 3 bases at V and 0 bases at J, with 8 bases between. From germline, CDR1 is SGHRS and CDR2 YFSETQ. CDR3 length: 14 amino acids. Here the CDR3 reads CASSSAASTDTQYF. The CDR3 nucleotides read TGCGCCAGCAGCTCGGCAGCTAGCACAGATACGCAGTATTTT.

The chain has TRBV11-3 and TRBJ2-1; tentative D call: TRBD2 (5 bases). The CDR3 has 14 residues. Germline V gene lookup returns CDR1 SGHNT and CDR2 YENEEA. V was shortened by 4 bases and J by 0 bases, with 7 bases between the two germline ends. CDR3 sequence reads: CASSWESSYNEQFF. CDR3 nucleotide sequence: TGTGCCAGCAGCTGGGAGAGCTCCTACAATGAGCAGTTCTTC.

The chain recombines TRBV7-9 with TRBJ2-3; possibly TRBD1 or TRBD2 for D (6 bases each). The CDR3 is 13 amino acids. Trimming pared 11 bases from V and 5 bases from J, leaving 17 bases between. Looked up from germline, CDR1 is SEHNR and CDR2 is FQNEAQ (reference sequence). This CDR3 is CALTVGGIDTQYF. The CDR3, as DNA: TGTGCCTTGACCGTGGGGGGCATAGATACGCAGTATTTT.

CDR3 sequence reads: CASSTSWTARDTQYF. The DNA of the CDR3 is TGTGCCAGCAGTACCTCGTGGACAGCTCGAGATACGCAGTATTTT. The chain recombines TRBV6-1 with TRBJ2-3; perhaps TRBD1 as D (6 bases). V was shortened by 5 bases and J by 5 bases, with 17 bases between the two germline ends. In germline, CDR1 is MNHNS, CDR2 SASEGT. The CDR3 consists of 15 residues.

A few counts support this clone. This chain connects TRBV5-6 to TRBJ1-2; no definite D call. The CDR3 has 13 residues. From germline, CDR1 is SGHDT and CDR2 YYEEEE. V was shortened by 2 bases and J by 4 bases, with 9 bases between the two germline ends. CDR3 residues: CASSFTEGYGYTF. As DNA, the CDR3 is TGTGCCAGCAGCTTCACAGAGGGCTATGGCTACACCTTC.

The rearrangement links TRBV4-1 to TRBJ2-1; 14 bases match TRBD2. The CDR3 is made up of 18 amino acids. Unmatched junction bases numbered 6, after V lost 0 bases and J lost 5 bases. CDR1 and CDR2 from the germline V gene are MGHRA and YSYEKL. This CDR3 is CASSQEGTSGSLNNEQFF. The CDR3 DNA reads as TGCGCCAGCAGCCAAGAAGGGACTAGCGGGAGTCTAAACAATGAGCAGTTCTTC.

For this clone: A read error may account for a junction end that differs from germline. This sample also contains other DNA sequences that code for the same CDR3. The chain is built from TRBV7-9 and TRBJ2-7; 8 nucleotides match TRBD2. CDR3 length equals 13 residues. Germline-derived CDR1 and CDR2 are SEHNR and FQNEAQ (reference sequence). The CDR3 loop is CASSPPGLVEQYF. In DNA, the CDR3 is TGTGCCAGCAGCCCGCCGGGACTAGTCGAGCAATACTTC.